The sample holds one count of the clone carrying this T cell receptor beta chain. Antigen specificity is unknown. These data come from a study of cytomegalovirus exposure and HLA in healthy donors. The overall study: The 90 to 150 validation repertoires, a later analysis reported, used the same platform as the 550 to 800 first-cohort repertoires.

Overall study results and limits: High specificity and sensitivity for cytomegalovirus status were reported for the classifier. Most sequenced TCRs were rare (though some public TCRs occurred in many donors). Cytomegalovirus association was listed for 164 TCR beta chains.

Looked up from germline, CDR1 is SGHTA and CDR2 is FQGNSA. The V gene end was trimmed by 3 bases and the J gene end by 9 bases; junction bases not matched to a gene: 4. The length of the CDR3 is 14 residues. Some clones are missing from TCRdb's copy, which holds only in-frame ones; the method was immunoSEQ multiplex PCR. The sample has 180,000 or so clones, about 89% seen once. The sample comprised PBMCs. This TCR derives from a man aged 18 to 30 in good health and CMV-seropositive. The J gene is TRBJ2-1, the V gene TRBV7-2, with 11 bases aligning to TRBD1. The CDR3 is CASSLDRGRIEQFF. In DNA, the CDR3 is TGTGCCAGCAGCTTGGACAGGGGGCGTATTGAGCAGTTCTTC.